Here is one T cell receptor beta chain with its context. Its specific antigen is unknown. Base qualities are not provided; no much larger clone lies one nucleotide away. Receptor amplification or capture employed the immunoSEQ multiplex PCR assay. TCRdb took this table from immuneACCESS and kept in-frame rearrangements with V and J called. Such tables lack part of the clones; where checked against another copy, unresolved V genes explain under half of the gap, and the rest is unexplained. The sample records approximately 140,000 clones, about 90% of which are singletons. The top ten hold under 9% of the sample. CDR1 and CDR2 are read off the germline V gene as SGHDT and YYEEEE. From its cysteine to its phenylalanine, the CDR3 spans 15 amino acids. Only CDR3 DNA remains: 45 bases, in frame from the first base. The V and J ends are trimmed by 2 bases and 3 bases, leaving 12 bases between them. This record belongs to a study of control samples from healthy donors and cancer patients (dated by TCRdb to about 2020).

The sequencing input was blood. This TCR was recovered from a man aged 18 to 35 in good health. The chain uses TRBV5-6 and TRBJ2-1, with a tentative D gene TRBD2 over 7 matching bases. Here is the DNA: TGTGCCAGCAGCTTCGGCGGGGGCCACTACAATGAGCAGTTCTTC. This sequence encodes CASSFGGGHYNEQFF.